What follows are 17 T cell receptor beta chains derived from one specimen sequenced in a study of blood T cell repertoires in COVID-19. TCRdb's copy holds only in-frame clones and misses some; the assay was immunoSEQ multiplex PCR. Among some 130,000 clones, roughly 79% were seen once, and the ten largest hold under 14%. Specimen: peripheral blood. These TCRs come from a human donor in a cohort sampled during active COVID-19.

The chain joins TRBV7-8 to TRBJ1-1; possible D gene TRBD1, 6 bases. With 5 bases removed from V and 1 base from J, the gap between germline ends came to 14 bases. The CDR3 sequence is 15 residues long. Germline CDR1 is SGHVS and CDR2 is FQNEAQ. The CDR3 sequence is CASSPRGIRNTEAFF. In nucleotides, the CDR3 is TGTGCCAGCAGCCCCAGGGGTATTAGGAACACTGAAGCTTTCTTT.

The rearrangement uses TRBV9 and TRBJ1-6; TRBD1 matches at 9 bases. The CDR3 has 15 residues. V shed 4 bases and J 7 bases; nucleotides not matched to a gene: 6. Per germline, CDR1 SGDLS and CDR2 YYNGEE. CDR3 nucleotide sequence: TGTGCCAGCAGCCAGGGGACAGGGAGAAATTCACCCCTCCACTTT. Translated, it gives CASSQGTGRNSPLHF.

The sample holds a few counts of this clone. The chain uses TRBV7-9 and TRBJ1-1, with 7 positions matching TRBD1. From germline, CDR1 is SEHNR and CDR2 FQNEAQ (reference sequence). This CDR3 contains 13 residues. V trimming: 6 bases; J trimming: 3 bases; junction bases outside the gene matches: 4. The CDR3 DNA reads TGTGCCAGCAGTTTTACAGGGGACACTGAAGCTTTCTTT. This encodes CASSFTGDTEAFF.

The CDR3 DNA reads TGCGCCAGCAGCCAGGGACAGGGGAATAGTCAGCCCCAGCATTTT. It encodes CASSQGQGNSQPQHF. V is TRBV5-1 and J is TRBJ1-5; 10 bases are shared with TRBD1. Germline V gives CDR1 SGHRS, CDR2 YFSETQ. This CDR3 comprises 15 residues. J was trimmed by 6 bases and V by 4 bases; bases with no gene match: 7.

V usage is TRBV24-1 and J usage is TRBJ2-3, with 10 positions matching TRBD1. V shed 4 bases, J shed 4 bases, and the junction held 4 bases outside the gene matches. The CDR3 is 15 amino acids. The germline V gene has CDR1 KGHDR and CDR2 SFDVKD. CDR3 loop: CATSDPGQGADTQYF. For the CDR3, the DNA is TGTGCCACCAGTGACCCCGGACAGGGGGCAGATACGCAGTATTTT.

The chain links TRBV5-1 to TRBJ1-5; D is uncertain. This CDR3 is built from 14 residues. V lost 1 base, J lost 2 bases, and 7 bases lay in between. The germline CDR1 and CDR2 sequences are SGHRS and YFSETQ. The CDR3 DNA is TGCGCCAGCAGCTTGAACGGGGGCAATCAGCCCCAGCATTTT. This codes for CASSLNGGNQPQHF.

CDR3 loop: CASSIDLMRNTEAFF. CDR3 coding DNA: TGTGCCAGTAGTATAGACCTAATGAGGAACACTGAAGCTTTCTTT. The gene calls are TRBV19 and TRBJ1-1; no clear D gene. Trimming pared 0 bases from V and 1 base from J, leaving 9 bases between. Per germline, CDR1 LNHDA and CDR2 SQIVND (reference sequence). The CDR3 contains 15 residues.

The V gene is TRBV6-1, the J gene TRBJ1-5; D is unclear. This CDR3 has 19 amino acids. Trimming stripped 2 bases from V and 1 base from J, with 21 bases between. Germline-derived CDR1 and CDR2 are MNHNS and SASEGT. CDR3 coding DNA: TGTGCCAGCAGTGAAACTCGGAGACCGACCCAGATGAGCAATCAGCCCCAGCATTTT. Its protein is CASSETRRPTQMSNQPQHF.

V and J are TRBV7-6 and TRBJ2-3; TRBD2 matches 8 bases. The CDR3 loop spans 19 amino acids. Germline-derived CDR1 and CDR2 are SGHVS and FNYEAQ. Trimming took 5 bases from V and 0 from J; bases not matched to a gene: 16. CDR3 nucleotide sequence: TGTGCCAGCAGCCACTTGGGCCTAGCGGGTTCCTCTAGCACAGATACGCAGTATTTT. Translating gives CASSHLGLAGSSSTDTQYF.

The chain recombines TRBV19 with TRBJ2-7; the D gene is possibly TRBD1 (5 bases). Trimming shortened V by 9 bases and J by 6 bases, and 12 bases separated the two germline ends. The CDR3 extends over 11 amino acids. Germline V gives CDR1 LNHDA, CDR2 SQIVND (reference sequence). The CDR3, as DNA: TGTGCCAGCAGGGATGGGGCCGAGCAGTACTTC. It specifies CASRDGAEQYF. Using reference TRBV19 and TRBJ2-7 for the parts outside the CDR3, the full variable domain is DGGITQSPKYLFRKEGQNVTLSCEQNLNHDAMYWYRQDPGQGLRLIYYSQIVNDFQKGDIAEGYSVSREKKESFPLTVTSAQKNPTAFYLCASRDGAEQYFGPGTRLTVT.

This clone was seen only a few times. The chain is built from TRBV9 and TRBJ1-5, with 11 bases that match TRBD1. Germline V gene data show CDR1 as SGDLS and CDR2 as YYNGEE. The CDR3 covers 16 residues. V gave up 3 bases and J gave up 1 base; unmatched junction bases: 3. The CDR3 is CASSGGTGGSNQPQHF. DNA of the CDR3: TGTGCCAGCAGCGGCGGGACAGGGGGAAGCAATCAGCCCCAGCATTTT.

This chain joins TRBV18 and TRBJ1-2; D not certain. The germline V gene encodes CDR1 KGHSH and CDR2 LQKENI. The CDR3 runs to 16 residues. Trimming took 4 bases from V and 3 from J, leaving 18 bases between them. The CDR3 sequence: CASSLNTGRTDYGYTF. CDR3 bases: TGTGCCAGCTCACTAAATACTGGCAGGACTGACTATGGCTACACCTTC.

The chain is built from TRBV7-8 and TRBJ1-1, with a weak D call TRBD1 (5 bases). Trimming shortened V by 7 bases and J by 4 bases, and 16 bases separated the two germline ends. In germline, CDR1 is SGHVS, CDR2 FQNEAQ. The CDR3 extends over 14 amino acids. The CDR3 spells CASTRSGVGTEAFF. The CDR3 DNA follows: TGTGCCAGCACCAGATCGGGGGTAGGCACTGAAGCTTTCTTT.

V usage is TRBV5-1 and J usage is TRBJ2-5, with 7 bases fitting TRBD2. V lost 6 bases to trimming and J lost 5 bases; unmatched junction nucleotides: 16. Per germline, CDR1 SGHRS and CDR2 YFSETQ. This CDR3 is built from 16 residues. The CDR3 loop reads CASTSGGRGTGETQYF. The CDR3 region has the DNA TGCGCCAGCACCTCGGGGGGACGGGGGACCGGGGAGACCCAGTACTTC.

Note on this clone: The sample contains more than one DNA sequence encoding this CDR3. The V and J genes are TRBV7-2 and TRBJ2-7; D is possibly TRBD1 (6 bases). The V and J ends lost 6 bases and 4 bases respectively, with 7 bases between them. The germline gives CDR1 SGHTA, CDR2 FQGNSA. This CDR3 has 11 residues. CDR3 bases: TGTGCCAGCAGTGACAGGTACGAGCAGTACTTC. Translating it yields CASSDRYEQYF.

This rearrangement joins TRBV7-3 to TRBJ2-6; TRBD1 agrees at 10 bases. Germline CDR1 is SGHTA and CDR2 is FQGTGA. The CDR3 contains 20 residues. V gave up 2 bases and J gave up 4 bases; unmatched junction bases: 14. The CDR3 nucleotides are TGTGCCAGCAGCTTACGCTTTGGACAGGGGGTTTACTCCGGGGCCAACGTCCTGACTTTC. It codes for CASSLRFGQGVYSGANVLTF.

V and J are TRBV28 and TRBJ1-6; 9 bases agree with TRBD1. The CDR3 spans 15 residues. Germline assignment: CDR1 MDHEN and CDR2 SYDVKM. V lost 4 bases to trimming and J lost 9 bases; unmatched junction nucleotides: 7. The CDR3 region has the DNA TGTGCCAGCAGTTCGCCTACAGGGGGCGGTTCACCCCTCCACTTT. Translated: CASSSPTGGGSPLHF.